This T cell receptor (beta chain) appears in the sequencing data of a study of T cell changes during pregnancy in multiple sclerosis. This clone occurred once. This CDR3 region has 13 residues. V dropped 6 bases and J dropped 1 base, with 8 bases sitting between them. The germline gives CDR1 ENHRY, CDR2 SYGVKD. Measured with immunoSEQ multiplex PCR; TCRdb has only the in-frame clones, and not every one. This table has 30,000 to 35,000 clones, about 88% appearing once. The TCR comes from a female donor in good health, enrolled as a control in a pregnancy study. This chain links TRBV10-3 with TRBJ2-3; D possibly corresponds to TRBD1 (6 bases). The source was CD4+ T cells from peripheral blood mononuclear cells, collected in the second trimester of pregnancy. CDR3 bases: TGTGCCATCAGGACAGGCGGCACAGATACGCAGTATTTT. This codes for CAIRTGGTDTQYF.